The 14 T cell receptor beta chains listed next were all sequenced from one sample in a study of blood T cell repertoires in COVID-19. TCRdb keeps only in-frame clones here, not all; method: immunoSEQ multiplex PCR. This sample has about 120,000 clones, with approximately 81% found just once. Sequenced input: peripheral blood. These receptors all come from a woman aged 50 to 60 with acute or convalescent COVID-19.

The chain is built from TRBV4-2 and TRBJ1-2; 9 bases are a match to TRBD1. V shed 0 bases, J shed 3 bases, and the junction held 5 bases outside the gene matches. The CDR3 is made up of 16 amino acids. Germline CDR1 LGHNA, CDR2 YNFKEQ. The chain's CDR3 is CASSQDGTGSDYGYTF. The CDR3 DNA reads TGTGCCAGCAGCCAAGACGGGACAGGGTCCGACTATGGCTACACCTTC.

The chain uses TRBV18 and TRBJ1-2, with D maybe TRBD1 (6 bases). Germline CDR1 is KGHSH and CDR2 is LQKENI. Trimming took off 3 bases at V and 7 bases at J, with 30 bases between the two ends. The CDR3 has 19 amino acids. The CDR3 sequence is CASSPTGRTPLMRSGGYTF. The CDR3 DNA is TGTGCCAGCTCACCTACAGGGCGTACCCCGCTTATGAGAAGTGGTGGCTACACCTTC.

There are a few counts of this clone. This chain joins TRBV5-8 and TRBJ2-7; 7 bases line up with TRBD2. V lost 3 bases to trimming and J lost 3 bases; unmatched junction nucleotides: 6. The length of the CDR3 is 14 residues. The V gene's germline CDR1 is SGHTS and CDR2 YDEGEE. The CDR3, as DNA: TGTGCCAGCAGCTCCAGCGGGACTGGCTACGAGCAGTACTTC. It specifies CASSSSGTGYEQYF.

The rearrangement joins TRBV28 to TRBJ2-7; TRBD2 might be the D (5 bases). The CDR3 consists of 12 residues. V was shortened by 3 bases and J by 3 bases, with 6 bases between the two germline ends. CDR1 is MDHEN, CDR2 SYDVKM, per germline. The CDR3 bases are TGTGCCAGCAGTTTCGGGGACTACGAGCAGTACTTC. As protein: CASSFGDYEQYF.

This clone was recorded a few times. CDR3 coding DNA: TGCGCCAGCAGCTTGATCCTAGCGGGGGGGATCCAAGAGACCCAGTACTTC. It specifies CASSLILAGGIQETQYF. The J gene is TRBJ2-5, the V gene TRBV5-1; TRBD2 agrees at 12 bases. The germline V gene has CDR1 SGHRS and CDR2 YFSETQ. Trimming removed 1 base from V and 1 base from J; junction bases left unmatched: 5. The CDR3 is 17 residues long.

To note about this clone: This sample includes further DNA sequences coding for the same CDR3. The rearrangement links TRBV6-5 to TRBJ1-5, with 7 bases identical to TRBD1. The trim removed 6 bases at V and 3 bases at J, leaving 5 bases unmatched. Germline V gene data show CDR1 as MNHEY and CDR2 as SVGAGI. The CDR3 spans 14 residues. CDR3 sequence: CASRRTGLNQPQHF. The CDR3 coding sequence is TGTGCCAGCAGGCGGACAGGCCTCAATCAGCCCCAGCATTTT.

The chain combines TRBV4-2 with TRBJ2-7; 15 nucleotides agree with TRBD2. The V gene's germline CDR1 is LGHNA and CDR2 YNFKEQ. The junction had 4 bases not matched to a gene; V was cut back by 4 bases and J by 6 bases. CDR3 size: 15 residues. In DNA form, the CDR3 reads TGTGCCAGCAGCCCGTCGGGACTAGCGGGGGGCGAGCAGTACTTC. Protein product: CASSPSGLAGGEQYF.

J is TRBJ1-2 and V is TRBV5-1, with D tentatively TRBD1 (5 bases). Germline CDR1 is SGHRS and CDR2 is YFSETQ. V lost 4 bases and J 5 bases, leaving 9 bases between the germline ends. The CDR3 sequence is 12 residues long. CDR3 in amino acids: CASSDSHYGYTF. The CDR3, as DNA: TGCGCCAGCAGCGACAGCCATTATGGCTACACCTTC.

The chain is built from TRBV27 and TRBJ2-7; tentative D call: TRBD2 (6 bases). Germline CDR1 and CDR2: MNHEY and SMNVEV (reference sequence). This CDR3 has 13 residues. V was cut by 7 bases and J by 3 bases, with 13 bases left in between. CDR3 amino acids: CASMERRGYEQYF. In nucleotides, the CDR3 is TGTGCCAGCATGGAAAGGAGGGGCTACGAGCAGTACTTC.

J is TRBJ2-2 and V is TRBV19; 8 bases map to TRBD2. Per germline, CDR1 LNHDA and CDR2 SQIVND (reference sequence). This CDR3 contains 17 residues. V trimming: 9 bases; J trimming: 1 base; junction bases outside the gene matches: 13. CDR3 region: CASQTNSLAGNTGELFF. CDR3 nucleotide sequence: TGTGCCAGCCAAACCAATTCGCTAGCGGGGAACACCGGGGAGCTGTTTTTT.

V usage is TRBV5-6 and J usage is TRBJ1-1, with D perhaps TRBD1 (6 bases). The germline gives CDR1 SGHDT, CDR2 YYEEEE. This CDR3 has 12 residues. The V and J ends lost 4 bases and 10 bases respectively, with 14 bases between them. CDR3 in DNA: TGTGCCAGCAGCGCCCGGACAGTTTCAGCTTTCTTT. Protein sequence: CASSARTVSAFF.

V is TRBV27 and J is TRBJ1-4; 7 bases match TRBD1. This CDR3 is 13 amino acids long. From germline, CDR1 is MNHEY and CDR2 SMNVEV (reference sequence). With 8 bases clipped from V and 8 bases from J, the junction kept 8 bases outside the gene matches. The chain's CDR3 is CASGDREGEKLFF. CDR3 coding DNA: TGTGCCAGCGGAGACAGGGAAGGCGAAAAACTGTTTTTT. Supplemented by reference TRBV27 and TRBJ1-4, the full variable domain reads EAQVTQNPRYLITVTGKKLTVTCSQNMNHEYMSWYRQDPGLGLRQIYYSMNVEVTDKGDVPEGYKVSRKEKRNFPLILESPSPNQTSLYFCASGDREGEKLFFGSGTQLSVL.

V is TRBV9 and J is TRBJ2-5; 13 positions match TRBD2. Germline lookup yields CDR1 SGDLS and CDR2 YYNGEE. The CDR3 spans 18 residues. J was trimmed by 5 bases and V by 0 bases; bases with no gene match: 10. The CDR3, as DNA: TGTGCCAGCAGCGTAGGGCGGGGGACTAGCGGGGTACGGGAGACCCAGTACTTC. The encoded protein is CASSVGRGTSGVRETQYF.

This chain connects TRBV7-2 to TRBJ2-1; 10 bases align to TRBD2. The CDR3 loop spans 15 amino acids. CDR1 and CDR2 (germline): SGHTA, FQGNSA. Trimming at V came to 5 bases and at J to 2 bases, leaving 3 bases not matched to a gene. Written as DNA, the CDR3 is TGTGCCAGCAGCCCGCTAGCGGGAGCCTACAATGAGCAGTTCTTC. Translation: CASSPLAGAYNEQFF.